The 6 T cell receptor beta chains below come from one sample, sequenced in a study. TCRdb reanalysed the 5' RACE reads using MiXCR and keeps one entry per CDR3 protein. The sample holds 20,000 to 25,000 distinct CDR3 sequences; 30% are singletons and the top ten take 2% to 2.5%. Sequencing was done on a sample of tumor-infiltrating naive CD4+ T cells sorted from the breast tumor. The subset is: naive CD4+ T cells, CD4+CD45RA+CD25-. The receptor source for this set is a female donor with breast cancer.

This clonotype was counted ten times or more. The rearrangement links TRBV7-2 to TRBJ2-3, with D hard to call. Germline lookup yields CDR1 SGHTA and CDR2 FQGNSA. The CDR3 extends over 14 amino acids. The V end was cut by 3 bases, the J end by 4 bases, with 11 bases between. CDR3 sequence: CASSFVQSADTQYF. DNA for the CDR3: TGTGCCAGCAGCTTTGTGCAAAGTGCAGATACGCAGTATTTT.

A note on this clonotype: This sequence may be a read error, since a much larger clone differs from it by one base. The V call is TRBV12-3 or TRBV12-4, the J call TRBJ2-7, with D possibly being TRBD1 or TRBD2 (5 bases each). CDR3 size: 13 residues. The CDR3 sequence is CAGSLGDSYEQYF. In nucleotides, the CDR3 is TGTGCCGGCAGTTTGGGGGATTCCTACGAGCAGTACTTC.

In this sample, this clonotype turned up once. Relative to the germline gene, one junction end is altered; a read error may explain this. This chain connects TRBV4-2 to TRBJ1-1; D is uncertain. The CDR3 contains 13 residues. Germline V gene data show CDR1 as LGHNA and CDR2 as YNFKEQ. CDR3 bases: TGTGCCAGCAGCTCAGGATCAACCACTGAGGCTTTCTTT. It specifies CASSSGSTTEAFF.

In regard to this clonotype: A much larger clone differs by one base, so this may be a read error. CDR3 region: CLSSQGLAGYNEQFF. The CDR3 bases are TGTCTCAGCAGCCAAGGACTGGCGGGCTACAATGAGCAGTTCTTC. This rearrangement joins TRBV3-1 to TRBJ2-1, with D perhaps TRBD2 (5 bases). The CDR3 runs to 15 residues. Per the germline V gene, CDR1 is LGHDT and CDR2 is YNNKEL (reference sequence).

Only one count was recorded for this clonotype. The chain uses TRBV12-3 or TRBV12-4 and TRBJ1-1; D remains ambiguous. CDR3 length: 12 residues. The V gene lost 6 bases and the J gene lost 0 bases, with 5 bases spanning the gap. CDR3 region: CASRSMNTEAFF. CDR3 nucleotide sequence: TGTGCCAGCAGGTCGATGAACACTGAAGCTTTCTTT.

The chain uses TRBV5-1 and TRBJ2-7; 9 bases align to TRBD1. Germline CDR1 reads SGHRS; CDR2 reads YFSETQ. This CDR3 is built from 15 residues. Germline trimming cut 4 bases from V and 2 bases from J; bases unmatched to any gene: 7. CDR3 in DNA: TGCGCCAGCAGCACTGGGACAGGGTACCCCTACGAGCAGTACTTC. Protein product: CASSTGTGYPYEQYF.